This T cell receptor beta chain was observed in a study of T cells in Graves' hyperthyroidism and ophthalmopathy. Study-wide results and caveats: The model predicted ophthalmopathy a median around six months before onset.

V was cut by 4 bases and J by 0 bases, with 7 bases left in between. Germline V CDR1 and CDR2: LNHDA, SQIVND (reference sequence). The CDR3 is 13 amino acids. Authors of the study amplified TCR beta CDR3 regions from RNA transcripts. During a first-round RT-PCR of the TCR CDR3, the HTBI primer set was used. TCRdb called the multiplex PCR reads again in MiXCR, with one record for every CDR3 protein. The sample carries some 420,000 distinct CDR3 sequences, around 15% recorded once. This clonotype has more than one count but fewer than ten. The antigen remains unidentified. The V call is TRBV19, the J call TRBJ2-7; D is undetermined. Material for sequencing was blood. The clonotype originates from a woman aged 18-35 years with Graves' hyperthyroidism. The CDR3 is CASSTPSSYEQYF. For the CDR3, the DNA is TGTGCCAGTAGTACCCCAAGCTCCTACGAGCAGTACTTC.